This TCR beta chain was identified during a study of T cell responses to AZD1222 COVID-19 vaccine. Study-wide findings and caveats: Of spike-specific TCRs, nearly half reportedly target regions left unmutated in variants.

The method was immunoSEQ multiplex PCR; TCRdb's version includes in-frame clones alone and lacks a portion of them. The sample lists 90,000 to 120,000 clones; more than 75% were seen once. Comments on this clone: Its target is not known.

The CDR3 is 15 residues long. From germline, CDR1 is LNHDA and CDR2 SQIVND (reference sequence). V was clipped by 2 bases and J by 7 bases; unmatched bases: 7. Sample: peripheral blood, taken on day 0 of AZD1222 vaccination. This clonotype originated in an adult in good health. The chain has TRBV19 and TRBJ2-2; 7 bases line up with TRBD2. The DNA for the CDR3 is TGTGCCAGTAGTATAAATAGAGCGGGGAGCGGGGAGCTGTTTTTT. Its protein is CASSINRAGSGELFF.